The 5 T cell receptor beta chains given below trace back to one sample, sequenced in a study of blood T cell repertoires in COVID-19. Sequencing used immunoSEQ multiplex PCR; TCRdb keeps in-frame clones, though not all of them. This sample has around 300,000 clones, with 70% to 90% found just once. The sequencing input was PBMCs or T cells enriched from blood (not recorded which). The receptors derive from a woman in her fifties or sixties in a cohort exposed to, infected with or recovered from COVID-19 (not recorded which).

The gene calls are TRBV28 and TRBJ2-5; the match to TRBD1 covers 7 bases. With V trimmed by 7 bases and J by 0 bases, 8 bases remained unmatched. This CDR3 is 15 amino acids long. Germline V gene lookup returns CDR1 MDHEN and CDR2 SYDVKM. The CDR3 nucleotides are TGTGCCAGCATTAGACGACAGGGTTACCAAGAGACCCAGTACTTC. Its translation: CASIRRQGYQETQYF.

CDR3 in DNA: TGCGCCAGCAGCCAAGATGCGGGATCCTACGAGCAGTACTTC. Encoded protein: CASSQDAGSYEQYF. The rearrangement joins TRBV4-1 to TRBJ2-7; D is perhaps TRBD2 (6 bases). V was pared by 0 bases and J by 1 base, with 7 bases between. Per the germline V gene, CDR1 is MGHRA and CDR2 is YSYEKL. The CDR3 extends over 14 amino acids.

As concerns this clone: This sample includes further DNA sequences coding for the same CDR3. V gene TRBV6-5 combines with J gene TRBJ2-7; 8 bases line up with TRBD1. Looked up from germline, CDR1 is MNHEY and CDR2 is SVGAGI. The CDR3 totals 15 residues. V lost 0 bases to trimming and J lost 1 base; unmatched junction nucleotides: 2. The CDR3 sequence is CASSYSGQGSYEQYF. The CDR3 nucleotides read TGTGCCAGCAGTTACTCAGGACAGGGTTCCTACGAGCAGTACTTC.

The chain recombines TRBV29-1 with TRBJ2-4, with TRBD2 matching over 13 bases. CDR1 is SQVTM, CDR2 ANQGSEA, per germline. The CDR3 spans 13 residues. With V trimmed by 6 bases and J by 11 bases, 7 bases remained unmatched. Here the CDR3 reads CSVGLAGVSFQYF. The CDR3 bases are TGCAGCGTCGGACTAGCGGGAGTTTCGTTTCAGTACTTC.

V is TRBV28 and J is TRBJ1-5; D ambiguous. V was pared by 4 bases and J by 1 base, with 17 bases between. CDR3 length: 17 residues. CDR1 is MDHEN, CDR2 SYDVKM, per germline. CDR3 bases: TGTGCCAGCAGTTCCTCTCATCTACAGAAAAGCAATCAGCCCCAGCATTTT. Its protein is CASSSSHLQKSNQPQHF.